This T cell receptor (beta chain) was profiled in a study of T cell responses to AZD1222 COVID-19 vaccine. Pooling covered second doses at about 4 or about 12 weeks. Profiling relied on immunoSEQ multiplex PCR, and the TCRdb table lists in-frame clones only, not all of them. This table has just over 150,000 clones, around nine tenths appearing once. To note about this clone: The target antigen is unknown.

Study outcomes and limitations: Just a handful of people given AZD1222 tested seropositive at baseline.

The TCR sequence derives from an adult who received the AZD1222 COVID-19 vaccine. The specimen was peripheral blood, collected 28 days after the second AZD1222 dose.

In DNA, the CDR3 is TGTGCCACCAGCAGAGAATCGGCGATGCGCACAGATACGCAGTATTTT. It is translated as CATSRESAMRTDTQYF. The rearrangement links TRBV15 to TRBJ2-3; no clear D. Germline assignment: CDR1 LNHNV and CDR2 YYDKDF (reference sequence). This CDR3 has 16 residues. Trimming pared 0 bases from V and 1 base from J, leaving 11 bases between.